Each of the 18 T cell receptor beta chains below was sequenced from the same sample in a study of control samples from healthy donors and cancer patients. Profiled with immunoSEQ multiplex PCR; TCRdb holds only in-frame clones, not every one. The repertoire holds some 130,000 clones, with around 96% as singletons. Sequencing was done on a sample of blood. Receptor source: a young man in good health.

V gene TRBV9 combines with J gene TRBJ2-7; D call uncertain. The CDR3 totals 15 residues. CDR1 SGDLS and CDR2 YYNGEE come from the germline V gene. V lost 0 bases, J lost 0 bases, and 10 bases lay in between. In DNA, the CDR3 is TGTGCCAGCAGCGTAGACGCACGGAGCTCCTACGAGCAGTACTTC. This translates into CASSVDARSSYEQYF.

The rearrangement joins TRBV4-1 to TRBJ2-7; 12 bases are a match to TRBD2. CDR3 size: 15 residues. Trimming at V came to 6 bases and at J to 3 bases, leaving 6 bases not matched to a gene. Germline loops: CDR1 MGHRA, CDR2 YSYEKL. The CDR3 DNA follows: TGCGCCAGCAGGGCCCTAGCGGGGGGGAACTACGAGCAGTACTTC. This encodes CASRALAGGNYEQYF.

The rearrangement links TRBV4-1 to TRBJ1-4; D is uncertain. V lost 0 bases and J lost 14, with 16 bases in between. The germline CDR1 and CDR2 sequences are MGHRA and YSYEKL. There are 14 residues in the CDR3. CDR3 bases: TGCGCCAGCAGCCAAGATTGGCCAGGATATCGTCTGTTTTTT. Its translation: CASSQDWPGYRLFF.

As DNA, the CDR3 is TGTGCCAGCAGTTTACGGCAAGGAGGCTACACCTTC. This encodes CASSLRQGGYTF. The J gene is TRBJ1-2, the V gene TRBV28; no clear D. This CDR3 is built from 12 residues. Between the trimmed V and J ends, which lost 2 bases and 8 bases, there was a span of 9 bases. The germline gives CDR1 MDHEN, CDR2 SYDVKM.

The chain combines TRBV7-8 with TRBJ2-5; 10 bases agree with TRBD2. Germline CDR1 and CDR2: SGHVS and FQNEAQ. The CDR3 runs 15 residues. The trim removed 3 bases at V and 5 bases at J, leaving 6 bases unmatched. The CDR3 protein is CASSFLAGAAETQYF. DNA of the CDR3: TGTGCCAGCAGCTTCCTAGCGGGGGCAGCTGAGACCCAGTACTTC.

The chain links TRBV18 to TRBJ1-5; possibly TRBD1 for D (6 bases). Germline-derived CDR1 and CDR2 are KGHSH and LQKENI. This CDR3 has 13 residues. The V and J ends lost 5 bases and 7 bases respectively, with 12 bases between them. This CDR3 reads CASSSGTRQPQHF. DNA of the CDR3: TGTGCCAGCTCATCAGGGACAAGACAGCCCCAGCATTTT.

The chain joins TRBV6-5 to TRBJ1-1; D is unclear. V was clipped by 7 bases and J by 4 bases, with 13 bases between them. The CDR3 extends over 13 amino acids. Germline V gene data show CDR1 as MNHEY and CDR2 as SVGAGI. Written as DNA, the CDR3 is TGTGCCAGCACCCACAATTTCGGCACTGAAGCTTTCTTT. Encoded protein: CASTHNFGTEAFF.

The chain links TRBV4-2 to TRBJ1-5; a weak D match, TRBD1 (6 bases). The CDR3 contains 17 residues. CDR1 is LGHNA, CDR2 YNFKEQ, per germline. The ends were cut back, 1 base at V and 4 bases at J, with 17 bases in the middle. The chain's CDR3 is CASSQGPGGRGNQPQHF. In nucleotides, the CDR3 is TGTGCCAGCAGCCAAGGCCCTGGTGGCAGGGGAAATCAGCCCCAGCATTTT.

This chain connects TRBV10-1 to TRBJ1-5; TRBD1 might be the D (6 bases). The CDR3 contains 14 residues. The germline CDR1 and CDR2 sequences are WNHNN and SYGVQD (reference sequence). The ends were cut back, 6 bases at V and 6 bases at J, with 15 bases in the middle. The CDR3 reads CASRGGAVGQPQHF. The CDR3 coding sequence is TGCGCCAGCAGGGGGGGGGCAGTGGGTCAGCCCCAGCATTTT.

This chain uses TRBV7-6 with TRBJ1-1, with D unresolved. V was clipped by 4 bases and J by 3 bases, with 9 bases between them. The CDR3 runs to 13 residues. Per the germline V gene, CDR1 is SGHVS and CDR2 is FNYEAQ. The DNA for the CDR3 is TGTGCCAGCAGCTGGCGGAGGGACACTGAAGCTTTCTTT. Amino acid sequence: CASSWRRDTEAFF.

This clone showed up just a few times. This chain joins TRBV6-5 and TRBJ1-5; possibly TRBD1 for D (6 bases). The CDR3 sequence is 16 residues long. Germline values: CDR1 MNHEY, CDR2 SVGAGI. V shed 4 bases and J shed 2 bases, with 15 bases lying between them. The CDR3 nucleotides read TGTGCCAGCAGTTCAAGGGGGGCCTTGGGCAATCAGCCCCAGCATTTT. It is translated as CASSSRGALGNQPQHF.

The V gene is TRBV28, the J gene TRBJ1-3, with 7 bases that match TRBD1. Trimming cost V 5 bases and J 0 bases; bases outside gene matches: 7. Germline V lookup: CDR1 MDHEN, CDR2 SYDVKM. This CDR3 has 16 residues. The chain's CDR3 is CASSPGGKSSGNTIYF. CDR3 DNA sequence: TGTGCCAGCAGTCCAGGGGGTAAAAGCTCTGGAAACACCATATATTTT.

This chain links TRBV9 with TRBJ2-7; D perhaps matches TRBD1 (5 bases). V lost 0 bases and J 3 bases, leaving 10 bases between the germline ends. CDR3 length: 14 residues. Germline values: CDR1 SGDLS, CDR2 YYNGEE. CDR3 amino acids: CASSVDGRDYEQYF. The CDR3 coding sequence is TGTGCCAGCAGCGTAGATGGCAGGGACTACGAGCAGTACTTC.

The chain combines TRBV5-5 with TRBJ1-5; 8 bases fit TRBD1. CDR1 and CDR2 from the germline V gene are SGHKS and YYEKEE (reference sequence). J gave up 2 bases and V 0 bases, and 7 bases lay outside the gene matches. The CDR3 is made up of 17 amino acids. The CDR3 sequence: CASSLEWTGWGNQPQHF. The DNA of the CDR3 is TGTGCCAGCAGCTTGGAATGGACAGGGTGGGGCAATCAGCCCCAGCATTTT.

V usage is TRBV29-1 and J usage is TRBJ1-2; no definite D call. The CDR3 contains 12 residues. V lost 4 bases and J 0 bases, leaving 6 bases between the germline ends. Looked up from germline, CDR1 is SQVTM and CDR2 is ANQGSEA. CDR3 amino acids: CSVGTTNYGYTF. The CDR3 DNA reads TGCAGCGTTGGCACCACTAACTATGGCTACACCTTC. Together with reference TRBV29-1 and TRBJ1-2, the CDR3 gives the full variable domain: SAVISQKPSRDICQRGTSLTIQCQVDSQVTMMFWYRQQPGQSLTLIATANQGSEATYESGFVIDKFPISRPNLTFSTLTVSNMSPEDSSIYLCSVGTTNYGYTFGSGTRLTVV.

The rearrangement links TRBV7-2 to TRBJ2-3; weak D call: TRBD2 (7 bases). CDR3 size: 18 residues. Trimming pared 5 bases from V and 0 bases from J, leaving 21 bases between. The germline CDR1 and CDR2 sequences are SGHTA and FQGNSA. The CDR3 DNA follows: TGTGCCAGCAGCCAGATTGGGGGCGGGGGACTTAGCACAGATACGCAGTATTTT. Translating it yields CASSQIGGGGLSTDTQYF. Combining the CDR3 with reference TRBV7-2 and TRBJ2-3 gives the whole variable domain GAGVSQSPSNKVTEKGKDVELRCDPISGHTALYWYRQSLGQGLEFLIYFQGNSAPDKSGLPSDRFSAERTGGSVSTLTIQRTQQEDSAVYLCASSQIGGGGLSTDTQYFGPGTRLTVL.

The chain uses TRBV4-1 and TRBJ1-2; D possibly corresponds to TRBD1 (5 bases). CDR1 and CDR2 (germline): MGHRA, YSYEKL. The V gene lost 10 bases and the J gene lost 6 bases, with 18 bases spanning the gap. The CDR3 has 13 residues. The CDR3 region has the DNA TGCGCCACCGGGGCACACACCCAGGATGGCTACACCTTC. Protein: CATGAHTQDGYTF.

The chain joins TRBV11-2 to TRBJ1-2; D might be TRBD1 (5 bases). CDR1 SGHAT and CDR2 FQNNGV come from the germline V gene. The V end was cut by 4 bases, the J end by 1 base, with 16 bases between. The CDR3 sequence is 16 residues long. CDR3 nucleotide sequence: TGTGCCAGCAGCTCGAGGGCCAGGGATATTAACTATGGCTACACCTTC. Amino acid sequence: CASSSRARDINYGYTF.